The sequence of this T cell receptor beta chain was determined in a study of T cells in Graves' hyperthyroidism and ophthalmopathy. Only a few counts were recorded for this clonotype. Its antigen is unidentified. A read error may produce the germline difference seen at one junction end. Authors of the study amplified TCR beta CDR3 regions from RNA transcripts. A set of HTBI primers served as the primers for a first-round RT-PCR of the TCR CDR3. Using its own MiXCR run on the multiplex PCR reads, TCRdb lists one record per CDR3 protein. Here the sample spans about 370,000 distinct CDR3 sequences, approximately 16% being singletons. The CDR3 loop spans 15 amino acids. Germline CDR1 is SSHAT and CDR2 is FNYEAQ (reference sequence). Reasons for excluding patients were uncontrolled infection, other autoimmune disease, pregnancy or lactation. From less than 13 ml of fresh peripheral blood, PBMCs were isolated.

Study results and limitations: Blood also showed most of the thyroid clonotypes that were expanded above 0.001.

The source material was blood. This receptor was taken from a woman aged 55-69 years with Graves' ophthalmopathy. The chain links TRBV7-7 to TRBJ2-5, with a weak D call TRBD2 (5 bases). CDR3 amino acids: CASSPARGVKETQYF. The CDR3 DNA reads as TGTGCTAGCAGCCCGGCCCGGGGTGTGAAAGAGACCCAGTACTTC.